These T cell receptor beta chains were read from a single sample in a study of T cells expressing NK-cell markers. TCRdb reanalyzed the 5' RACE reads and collapses them to one entry per CDR3 protein, without DNA. The listing contains over 200,000 distinct CDR3 sequences. Sequencing used blood T cells: a sorted CD56 or NKG2C T cell subset, CD4+ or CD8+ T cells, or bulk PBMC T cells (not recorded which). The receptor source for this set is a man in his late teens or twenties in good health. The CDR3 runs from the conserved cysteine through the conserved F or W. The order of the fields is J gene, V gene, CDR3 protein.

TRBJ2-2,TRBV20-1,CSARVAGRGTGELFF
TRBJ2-4,TRBV7-3,CASSPSLAKNIQYF
TRBJ2-7,TRBV4-3,CASSRDLGGSGEQYF
TRBJ2-1,TRBV5-1,CASSLQAGRNNEQFF
TRBJ2-1,TRBV20-1,CSAGAPGDQQFF
TRBJ2-1,TRBV20-1,CSARGTSFYSEQFF
TRBJ2-7,TRBV11-2,CASHNRDRGYEQYF
TRBJ1-5,TRBV28,CASSLGTASQPQHF
TRBJ2-1,TRBV5-1,CASSPAAGREQFF
TRBJ2-5,TRBV5-1,CASSLNAGVETQYF
TRBJ2-7,TRBV7-2,CASSFNRDRGYEQYF
TRBJ2-1,TRBV6-5,CASSLNRDRGNEQFF
TRBJ2-2,TRBV5-1,CASSSPLGGHVGGELFF
TRBJ2-4,TRBV29-1,CSVVTAGNIQYF
TRBJ2-7,TRBV15,CATSRDQVSSYEQYF
TRBJ2-3,TRBV15,CATSTGGIGTDTQYF
TRBJ2-3,TRBV29-1,CSVEELSGDTQYF
TRBJ2-7,TRBV27,CASSQQGKVSYEQYF
TRBJ2-1,TRBV18,CASSPFPVAGGPYNEQFF
TRBJ2-1,TRBV11-2,CASSLGLREGPNEQFF
TRBJ2-3,TRBV7-8,CASSSIAGGSDTQYF
TRBJ2-3,TRBV24-1,CATSARTSGSRDTQYF
TRBJ2-1,TRBV9,CASSVKRGELWDNEQFF
TRBJ2-3,TRBV20-1,CSARTQLSTDTQYF
TRBJ2-7,TRBV5-5,CASSLFSGTQGFDEQYF
TRBJ2-1,TRBV12-3/TRBV12-4,CASRDPPNEQFF
TRBJ1-3,TRBV5-5,CASSTHPGNAGNTIYF
TRBJ2-3,TRBV15,CATSRDLLAVSTDTQYF
TRBJ2-3,TRBV20-1,CSARENLGAQYF
TRBJ2-3,TRBV5-1,CASSLDGDTQYF
TRBJ1-1,TRBV18,CASSPRVVTEAFF
TRBJ2-1,TRBV12-5,CASGRTADEQFF
TRBJ2-2,TRBV6-1,CASRHYKAGGGGELFF
TRBJ2-1,TRBV9,CASSAQSGYEQFF
TRBJ1-2,TRBV12-3/TRBV12-4,CASSRFTGAVGGYTF
TRBJ1-1,TRBV20-1,CSAPRRTGANTEAFF
TRBJ1-1,TRBV12-3/TRBV12-4,CASSFSRGIEAFF
TRBJ2-1,TRBV5-1,CASSFSPRTYNEQFF
TRBJ1-1,TRBV5-1,CASSLGDRLNTEAFF
TRBJ2-4,TRBV5-1,CASSLSAGGNIQYF
TRBJ2-3,TRBV12-3/TRBV12-4,CASGIAGGPADTQYF
TRBJ2-3,TRBV3-1,CASSQRTAGTITDTQYF
TRBJ2-2,TRBV5-1,CASYLQGSGELFF
TRBJ2-5,TRBV29-1,CSVVREEETQYF
TRBJ1-1,TRBV6-1,CASQTGGFGRTEAFF
TRBJ2-1,TRBV10-3,CAISQGLAVNNEQFF
TRBJ2-1,TRBV24-1,CATSGAGFYNEQFF
TRBJ2-2,TRBV25-1,CATQTGWTGELFF
TRBJ2-3,TRBV12-3/TRBV12-4,CASSLRDTQYF
TRBJ1-2,TRBV18,CASSPSGTDNGYTF
TRBJ2-5,TRBV5-1,CASSLEGTRQETQYF
TRBJ2-2,TRBV20-1,CSASSGLANTGELFF
TRBJ2-3,TRBV6-1,CASSDSGSPTDTQYF
TRBJ2-1,TRBV5-1,CASNGRTSGSDEQFF
TRBJ2-1,TRBV6-2/TRBV6-3,CASSSLALLVNEQFF